These 30 T cell receptor beta chains originate from one sample sequenced in a study of T cell changes during pregnancy in multiple sclerosis. The assay was immunoSEQ multiplex PCR, and TCRdb's table has in-frame clones only and misses some. The data contain about 40,000 clones, 75% to 95% of them seen just once; the ten biggest clones take up approximately 0.41%. Material: CD4+ T cells from peripheral blood mononuclear cells, obtained in the third trimester of pregnancy. The receptor source for this set is a female donor with multiple sclerosis, enrolled in a pregnancy study.

The CDR3 DNA sequence: TGCGCCAGCAGCTTGACCGCGGGAGACGCAGATACGCAGTATTTT. Its protein is CASSLTAGDADTQYF. The genes are TRBV5-1 and TRBJ2-3; TRBD2 aligns across 7 bases. Trimming took 1 base from V and 4 from J; bases not matched to a gene: 6. The germline gives CDR1 SGHRS, CDR2 YFSETQ. CDR3 length: 15 residues.

V usage is TRBV27 and J usage is TRBJ2-2, with 7 bases identical to TRBD1. The ends lost 6 bases at V and 4 bases at J; junction bases unmatched: 5. From germline, CDR1 is MNHEY and CDR2 SMNVEV (reference sequence). The CDR3 has 14 amino acids. This CDR3 is CASRNHRGTGELFF. In nucleotides, the CDR3 is TGTGCCAGCAGGAATCACAGGGGCACCGGGGAGCTGTTTTTT.

This rearrangement joins TRBV5-1 to TRBJ2-1; 16 nucleotides align to TRBD2. CDR3 length: 16 residues. Germline V CDR1 and CDR2: SGHRS, YFSETQ. V was clipped by 4 bases and J by 9 bases; unmatched bases: 7. In DNA form, the CDR3 reads TGCGCCAGCAGCGAGCCGGGACTAGCGGGAGGGGCTGAGCAGTTCTTC. Protein product: CASSEPGLAGGAEQFF.

The rearrangement uses TRBV4-3 and TRBJ2-1; 14 bases are a match to TRBD2. Looked up from germline, CDR1 is LGHNA and CDR2 is YSLEER. The length of the CDR3 is 17 residues. Unmatched junction bases numbered 7, after V lost 1 base and J lost 8 bases. The CDR3: CASSQAGTSGSGDEQFF. The DNA of the CDR3 is TGCGCCAGCAGCCAAGCCGGGACTAGCGGGAGTGGCGATGAGCAGTTCTTC.

This sequence joins TRBV15 and TRBJ2-7, with 7 bases that match TRBD1. CDR3 length: 16 residues. The junction had 8 bases not matched to a gene; V was cut back by 3 bases and J by 0 bases. Germline V gives CDR1 LNHNV, CDR2 YYDKDF (reference sequence). CDR3 DNA: TGTGCCACCAGCAGTGTTGCGACAGGGAGCTCCTACGAGCAGTACTTC. It encodes CATSSVATGSSYEQYF.

This rearrangement joins TRBV5-1 to TRBJ2-7; D is possibly TRBD2 (6 bases). Germline V gene sequence: CDR1 SGHRS, CDR2 YFSETQ. The germline V and J ends were trimmed by 4 bases and 3 bases, with 14 bases remaining between them. The CDR3 length is 14 residues. The CDR3 nucleotides are TGCGCCAGCAGCCCGGAGGGGCAGTTCTACGAGCAGTACTTC. Its translation: CASSPEGQFYEQYF.

The V call is TRBV11-2, the J call TRBJ1-5; TRBD1 might be the D (5 bases). This CDR3 has 15 amino acids. The V gene's germline CDR1 is SGHAT and CDR2 FQNNGV. The germline V and J ends were trimmed by 5 bases and 3 bases, with 14 bases remaining between them. The CDR3 DNA reads TGTGCCAGCAGCCAGGGACTGACGGACAATCAGCCCCAGCATTTT. Translating gives CASSQGLTDNQPQHF.

The chain links TRBV5-8 to TRBJ2-2; D unresolved. Between the trimmed V and J ends, which lost 4 bases and 4 bases, there was a span of 11 bases. CDR3 length: 14 residues. The germline V gene encodes CDR1 SGHTS and CDR2 YDEGEE. This CDR3 is CASSPLLLTGELFF. CDR3 coding DNA: TGTGCCAGCAGCCCACTTCTACTCACCGGGGAGCTGTTTTTT.

This chain joins TRBV29-1 and TRBJ2-7; D is possibly TRBD2 (6 bases). From germline, CDR1 is SQVTM and CDR2 ANQGSEA. V was shortened by 7 bases and J by 7 bases, with 29 bases between the two germline ends. CDR3 size: 16 residues. CDR3 coding DNA: TGCAGCGCTTCCGGGACCCCAGGGACTTCTGGGAAGGAGCAGTACTTC. Encoded protein: CSASGTPGTSGKEQYF.

The chain links TRBV27 to TRBJ2-7; 11 bases fit TRBD1. J gave up 5 bases and V 4 bases, and 4 bases lay outside the gene matches. Germline V gives CDR1 MNHEY, CDR2 SMNVEV (reference sequence). This CDR3 region has 14 residues. The CDR3 here is CASSSGTGGNEQYF. In nucleotides, the CDR3 is TGTGCCAGCAGTTCCGGGACAGGGGGAAACGAGCAGTACTTC.

V gene TRBV27 combines with J gene TRBJ2-1; 14 bases fit TRBD2. Looked up from germline, CDR1 is MNHEY and CDR2 is SMNVEV (reference sequence). J gave up 10 bases and V 5 bases, and 4 bases lay outside the gene matches. This CDR3 contains 14 residues. In DNA, the CDR3 is TGTGCCAGCAGTATGGGACTAGCGGGAGACGAGCAGTTCTTC. Amino acid sequence: CASSMGLAGDEQFF.

Remarks on this clone: At the DNA level, this CDR3 is encoded by other sequences in the same sample as well. V gene TRBV7-2 combines with J gene TRBJ1-1; D ambiguous. Germline values: CDR1 SGHTA, CDR2 FQGNSA. Trimming removed 5 bases from V and 0 bases from J, with 7 bases in between. There are 13 residues in the CDR3. CDR3 amino acids: CASSPYLNTEAFF. The DNA of the CDR3 is TGTGCCAGCAGCCCCTACCTGAACACTGAAGCTTTCTTT.

The CDR3 bases are TGTGCCAGCAGTCGTACTCAAGAGACCCAGTACTTC. Translating gives CASSRTQETQYF. The chain joins TRBV6-6 to TRBJ2-5, with D unresolved. CDR3 length equals 12 residues. Germline loops: CDR1 MNHNY, CDR2 SVGAGI (reference sequence). With 5 bases removed from V and 2 bases from J, the gap between germline ends came to 6 bases.

This sequence joins TRBV7-9 and TRBJ2-7; 13 nucleotides line up with TRBD2. The CDR3 extends over 14 amino acids. CDR1 and CDR2 (germline): SEHNR, FQNEAQ (reference sequence). V gave up 8 bases and J gave up 5 bases; unmatched junction bases: 6. The CDR3 here is CASGPGLAGNEQYF. The CDR3 DNA reads TGTGCCAGCGGGCCGGGACTAGCGGGAAACGAGCAGTACTTC.

This CDR3 is CASSEGAERDEQFF. The CDR3 DNA follows: TGTGCCAGCAGTGAAGGGGCCGAGCGGGACGAGCAGTTCTTC. J is TRBJ2-1 and V is TRBV6-4; 7 bases are shared with TRBD2. Per the germline V gene, CDR1 is MRHNA and CDR2 is SNTAGT. V shed 3 bases, J shed 10 bases, and the junction held 9 bases outside the gene matches. This CDR3 spans 14 amino acids.

As DNA, the CDR3 is TGTGCCAGCAGTGAGGGGGTGGGGGGCACCGGGGAGCTGTTTTTT. This sequence encodes CASSEGVGGTGELFF. The genes are TRBV25-1 and TRBJ2-2; D possibly corresponds to TRBD2 (6 bases). CDR3 size: 15 residues. Trimming removed 3 bases from V and 4 bases from J, with 12 bases in between. Looked up from germline, CDR1 is MGHDK and CDR2 is SYGVNS.

The chain combines TRBV5-1 with TRBJ2-1; 7 bases agree with TRBD2. The germline V gene encodes CDR1 SGHRS and CDR2 YFSETQ. The CDR3 is made up of 14 amino acids. The V gene end was trimmed by 4 bases and the J gene end by 6 bases; junction bases not matched to a gene: 7. The CDR3 is CASSKAGEFNEQFF. DNA of the CDR3: TGCGCCAGCAGCAAGGCGGGAGAGTTCAATGAGCAGTTCTTC.

The chain combines TRBV1 with TRBJ2-5; TRBD2 is taken as the D call from the table, unchecked against the DNA. TRBV1 is a documented pseudogene. This CDR3 is 15 amino acids long. In DNA form, the CDR3 reads TGCACCAGCAGCCAAGATCGACTAGCGGAAGAGACCCAGTACTTC. Amino acid sequence: CTSSQDRLAEETQYF.

The genes are TRBV13 and TRBJ1-2, with D possibly being TRBD1 (6 bases). The germline V gene has CDR1 PRHDT and CDR2 FYEKMQ (reference sequence). Trimming pared 4 bases from V and 4 bases from J, leaving 22 bases between. The CDR3 runs 17 residues. The DNA of the CDR3 is TGTGCCAGCAGCTCCGATGGGGGCGCCCCGCCGGTCTATGGCTACACCTTC. Its translation: CASSSDGGAPPVYGYTF. The whole variable domain, filled in from reference TRBV13 and TRBJ1-2, reads AAGVIQSPRHLIKEKRETATLKCYPIPRHDTVYWYQQGPGQDPQFLISFYEKMQSDKGSIPDRFSAQQFSDYHSELNMSSLELGDSALYFCASSSDGGAPPVYGYTFGSGTRLTVV.

Notes on this clone: Sequence at one end of the junction differs from germline and may be a read error. The chain carries TRBV5-1 and TRBJ2-7; 14 positions match TRBD2. The V gene's germline CDR1 is SGHRS and CDR2 YFSETQ. This CDR3 region has 17 residues. Here the CDR3 reads CASSLGLAGVLTSEQYF. DNA of the CDR3: TGCGCCAGCAGTTTGGGACTAGCGGGAGTATTAACCTCCGAGCAGTACTTC.

V usage is TRBV11-2 and J usage is TRBJ2-7, with 9 bases that match TRBD1. The CDR3 contains 15 residues. The V and J ends lost 4 bases and 7 bases, in that order; junction bases with no gene match: 11. The germline V gene encodes CDR1 SGHAT and CDR2 FQNNGV. CDR3 residues: CASSSYRGRSWEQYF. The CDR3 nucleotides read TGTGCCAGCAGCTCGTACAGGGGGCGCTCCTGGGAGCAGTACTTC. The full variable domain, in which reference TRBV11-2 and TRBJ2-7 provide the parts outside the CDR3, is EAGVAQSPRYKIIEKRQSVAFWCNPISGHATLYWYQQILGQGPKLLIQFQNNGVVDDSQLPKDRFSAERLKGVDSTLKIQPAKLEDSAVYLCASSSYRGRSWEQYFGPGTRLTVT.

In DNA form, the CDR3 reads TGTGCCAGCAGTTGGTCCAACCGGGGGGAAGCTTTCTTT. Residues: CASSWSNRGEAFF. This rearrangement joins TRBV27 to TRBJ1-1; possible D gene TRBD1, 5 bases. The length of the CDR3 is 13 residues. Germline lookup yields CDR1 MNHEY and CDR2 SMNVEV (reference sequence). Trimming left V 4 bases short and J 8 bases short, with 14 bases between.

CDR3 sequence: CASSLSGSGNYEQYF. CDR3 DNA: TGCGCCAGCAGCCTTAGCGGGAGTGGCAACTACGAGCAGTACTTC. J is TRBJ2-7 and V is TRBV5-1; TRBD2 agrees at 9 bases. CDR3 length: 15 residues. Germline V lookup: CDR1 SGHRS, CDR2 YFSETQ. J was trimmed by 3 bases and V by 4 bases; bases with no gene match: 8. The whole variable domain, filled in from reference TRBV5-1 and TRBJ2-7, reads KAGVTQTPRYLIKTRGQQVTLSCSPISGHRSVSWYQQTPGQGLQFLFEYFSETQRNKGNFPGRFSGRQFSNSRSEMNVSTLELGDSALYLCASSLSGSGNYEQYFGPGTRLTVT.

The chain couples TRBV5-1 to TRBJ1-1, with a tentative D call TRBD1 (6 bases). Trimming shortened V by 0 bases and J by 5 bases, and 17 bases separated the two germline ends. CDR3 length equals 16 residues. Germline CDR1 SGHRS, CDR2 YFSETQ. CDR3 sequence: CASSLDGAGAGTEAFF. The CDR3 DNA reads TGCGCCAGCAGCTTGGATGGTGCAGGGGCGGGTACTGAAGCTTTCTTT.

This sequence joins TRBV7-9 and TRBJ1-1; TRBD1 aligns across 7 bases. The germline V gene encodes CDR1 SEHNR and CDR2 FQNEAQ (reference sequence). The CDR3 is made up of 17 amino acids. The J segment lost 1 base and the V segment lost 1 base, leaving 9 bases of the junction unmatched. The CDR3 DNA sequence: TGTGCCAGCAGCTTAGGATCAGGGGGTGTGAGGAACACTGAAGCTTTCTTT. Translating it yields CASSLGSGGVRNTEAFF.

The J gene is TRBJ2-2, the V gene TRBV5-1; tentatively, D is TRBD2 (6 bases). The germline gives CDR1 SGHRS, CDR2 YFSETQ. CDR3 size: 16 residues. V shed 4 bases and J shed 0 bases, with 13 bases lying between them. CDR3 in amino acids: CASSPRSGSNTGELFF. CDR3 bases: TGCGCCAGCAGCCCTCGAAGCGGGTCGAACACCGGGGAGCTGTTTTTT.

V usage is TRBV9 and J usage is TRBJ2-7; TRBD2 aligns across 12 bases. The CDR3 runs 17 residues. J was trimmed by 2 bases and V by 3 bases; bases with no gene match: 9. Germline CDR1 SGDLS, CDR2 YYNGEE. The CDR3 spells CASSAGLAGPFAYEQYF. The CDR3 DNA sequence: TGTGCCAGCAGCGCCGGACTAGCGGGACCCTTTGCCTACGAGCAGTACTTC.

The V gene is TRBV4-3, the J gene TRBJ1-2, with D uncertain. V was clipped by 0 bases and J by 4 bases, with 12 bases between them. Germline V gene data show CDR1 as LGHNA and CDR2 as YSLEER. This CDR3 comprises 15 residues. The CDR3 nucleotides are TGCGCCAGCAGCCAAGATCGGTTAAACCGCTATGGCTACACCTTC. Translation gives CASSQDRLNRYGYTF.

The chain has TRBV14 and TRBJ2-7; 14 nucleotides line up with TRBD2. The germline V gene encodes CDR1 SGHDN and CDR2 FVKESK. The CDR3 length is 16 residues. The V gene end was trimmed by 5 bases and the J gene end by 4 bases; junction bases not matched to a gene: 7. The CDR3, as DNA: TGTGCCAGCAGCGGGACTAGCGGGAGAGGACGGTACGAGCAGTACTTC. Its protein is CASSGTSGRGRYEQYF. Based on the CDR3 plus reference TRBV14 and TRBJ2-7, the full variable domain is EAGVTQFPSHSVIEKGQTVTLRCDPISGHDNLYWYRRVMGKEIKFLLHFVKESKQDESGMPNNRFLAERTGGTYSTLKVQPAELEDSGVYFCASSGTSGRGRYEQYFGPGTRLTVT.

The chain recombines TRBV7-2 with TRBJ2-1; TRBD2 might be the D (5 bases). The germline V and J ends were trimmed by 5 bases and 6 bases, with 23 bases remaining between them. The CDR3 loop spans 17 amino acids. CDR1 and CDR2 (germline): SGHTA, FQGNSA. DNA for the CDR3: TGTGCCAGCAGCCTCCTTGGTACGGGCTTGCTAGCCAATGAGCAGTTCTTC. Its protein is CASSLLGTGLLANEQFF.